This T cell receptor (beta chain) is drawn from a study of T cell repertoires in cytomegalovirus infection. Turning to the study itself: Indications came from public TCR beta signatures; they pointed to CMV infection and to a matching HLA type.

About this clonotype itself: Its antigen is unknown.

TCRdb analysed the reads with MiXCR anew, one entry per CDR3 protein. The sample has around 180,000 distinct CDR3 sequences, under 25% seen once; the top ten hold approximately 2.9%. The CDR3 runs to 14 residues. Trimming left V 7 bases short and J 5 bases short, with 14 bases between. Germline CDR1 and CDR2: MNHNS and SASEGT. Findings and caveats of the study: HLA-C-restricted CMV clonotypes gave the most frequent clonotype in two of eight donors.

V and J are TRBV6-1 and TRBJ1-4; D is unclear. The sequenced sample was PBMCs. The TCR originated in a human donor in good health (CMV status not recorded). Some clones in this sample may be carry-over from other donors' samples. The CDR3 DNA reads TGTGCCAGCACCCTGGACCGGGAGAATGAAAAACTGTTTTTT. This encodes CASTLDRENEKLFF.